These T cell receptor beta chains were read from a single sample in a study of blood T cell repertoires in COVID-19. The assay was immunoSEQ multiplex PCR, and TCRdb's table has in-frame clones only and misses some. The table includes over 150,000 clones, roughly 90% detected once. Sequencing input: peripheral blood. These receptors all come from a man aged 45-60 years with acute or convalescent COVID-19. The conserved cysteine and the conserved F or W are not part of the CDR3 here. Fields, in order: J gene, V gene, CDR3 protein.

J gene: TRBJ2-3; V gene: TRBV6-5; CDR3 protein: ASNPQGGTDTQY
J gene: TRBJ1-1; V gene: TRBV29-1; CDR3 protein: SVAGQGAATEAF
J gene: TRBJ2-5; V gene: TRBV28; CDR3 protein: ASSLRGAYSETQY
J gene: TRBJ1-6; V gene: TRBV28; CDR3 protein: ASSSPYLGQGYSPLH
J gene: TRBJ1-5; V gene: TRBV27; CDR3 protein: ASSLVQYQPQH
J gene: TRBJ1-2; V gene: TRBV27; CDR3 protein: ASSSGDSPMGGYT
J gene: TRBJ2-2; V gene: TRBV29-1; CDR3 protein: SVPDFSNTGELF
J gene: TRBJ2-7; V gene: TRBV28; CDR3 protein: ASHRGTYEQY
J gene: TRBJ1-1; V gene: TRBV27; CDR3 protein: ASGWGENTEAF
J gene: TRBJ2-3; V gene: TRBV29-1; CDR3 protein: SVEGPSGSTDTQY
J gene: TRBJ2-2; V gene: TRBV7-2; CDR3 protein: ASSLGRVQNTGELF
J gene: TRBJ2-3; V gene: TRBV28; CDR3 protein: ASSLLAGGSDTQY
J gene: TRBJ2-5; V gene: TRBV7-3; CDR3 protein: ASSPTAGAGETQY
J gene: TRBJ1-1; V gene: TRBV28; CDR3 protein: ASSRGDMNTEAF
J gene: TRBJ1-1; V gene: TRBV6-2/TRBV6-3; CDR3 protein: ASSPTGTQNTEAF
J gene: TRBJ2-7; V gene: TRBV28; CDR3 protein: ASSFSGSYEQY
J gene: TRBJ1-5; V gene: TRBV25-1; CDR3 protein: ASSDLRCQPQH
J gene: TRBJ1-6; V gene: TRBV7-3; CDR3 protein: ASSLTTDNSPLH
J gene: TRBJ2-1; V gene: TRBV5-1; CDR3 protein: ASSPRDYNEQF
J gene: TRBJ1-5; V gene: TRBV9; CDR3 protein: ASSVGVGTGIQPQH